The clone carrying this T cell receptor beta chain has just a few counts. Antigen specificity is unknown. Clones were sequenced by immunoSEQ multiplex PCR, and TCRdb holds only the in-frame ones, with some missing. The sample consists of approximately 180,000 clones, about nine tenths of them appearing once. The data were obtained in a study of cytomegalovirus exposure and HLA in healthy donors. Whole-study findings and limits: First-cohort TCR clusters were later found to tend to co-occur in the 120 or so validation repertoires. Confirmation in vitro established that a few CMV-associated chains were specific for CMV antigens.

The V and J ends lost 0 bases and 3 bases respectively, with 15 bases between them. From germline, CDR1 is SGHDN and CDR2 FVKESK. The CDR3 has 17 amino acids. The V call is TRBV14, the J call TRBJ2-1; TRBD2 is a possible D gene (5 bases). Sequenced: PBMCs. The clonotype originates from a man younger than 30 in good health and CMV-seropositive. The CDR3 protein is CASSQDRGTSHYNEQFF. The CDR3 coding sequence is TGTGCCAGCAGCCAAGATAGAGGCACTAGTCACTACAATGAGCAGTTCTTC.